Detailed here is one T cell receptor (beta chain). Relative to the germline gene, one junction end is altered; a read error may explain this. The source of the sample is a study of OX40 agonist ivuxolimab in advanced cancers. Clones were sequenced by immunoSEQ multiplex PCR, and TCRdb holds only the in-frame ones, with some missing. The sample holds roughly 61,000 clones, around nine tenths seen once. This sequence originates from an adult with an advanced solid tumor such as melanoma, head and neck, liver or kidney cancer. Sequencing used CD4+ or CD8+ T cells sorted from blood, obtained in a trial of the OX40 agonist ivuxolimab.

The CDR3, as DNA: TGTGCCAGCAGTTATCGCGATAACCATGGCTACACCTTC. It translates to CASSYRDNHGYTF. The V and J genes are TRBV6-5 and TRBJ1-2; the D is unclear. The CDR3 loop spans 13 amino acids. Germline V gives CDR1 MNHEY, CDR2 SVGAGI.